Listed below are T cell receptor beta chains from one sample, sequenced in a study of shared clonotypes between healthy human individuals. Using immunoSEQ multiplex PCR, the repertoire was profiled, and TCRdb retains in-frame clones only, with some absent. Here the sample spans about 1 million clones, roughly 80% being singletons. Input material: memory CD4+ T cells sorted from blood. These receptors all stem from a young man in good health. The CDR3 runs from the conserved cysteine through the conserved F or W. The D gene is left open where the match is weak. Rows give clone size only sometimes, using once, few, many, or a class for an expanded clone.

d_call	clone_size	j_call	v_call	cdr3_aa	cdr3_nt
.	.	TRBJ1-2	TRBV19	CASNRQGYGYTF	TGTGCCAGTAATCGCCAGGGCTATGGCTACACCTTC
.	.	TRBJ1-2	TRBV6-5	CASSYMGINYGYTF	TGTGCCAGCAGTTACATGGGGATTAACTATGGCTACACCTTC
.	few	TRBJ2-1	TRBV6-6	CASSYPGGEQFF	TGTGCCAGCAGTTACCCCGGGGGTGAGCAGTTCTTC
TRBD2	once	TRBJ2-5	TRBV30	CAWSGGLSEAQYF	TGTGCCTGGAGCGGGGGGTTATCAGAGGCCCAGTACTTC
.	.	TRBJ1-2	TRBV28	CASSTLGGLYGYTF	TGTGCCAGCAGTACTTTGGGGGGTCTCTATGGCTACACCTTC
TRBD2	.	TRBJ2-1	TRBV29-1	CSVASGYNEQFF	TGCAGCGTCGCTAGCGGGTACAATGAGCAGTTCTTC
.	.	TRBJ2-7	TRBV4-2	CASSQEVVPNEQYF	TGTGCCAGCAGCCAAGAGGTAGTCCCGAACGAGCAGTACTTC
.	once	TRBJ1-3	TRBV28	CASTALGGILSGNTIYF	TGTGCCAGCACCGCCCTTGGGGGGATTTTATCTGGAAACACCATATATTTT
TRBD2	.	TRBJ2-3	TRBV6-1	CASSGGLAGSTDTQYF	TGTGCCAGCAGTGGCGGACTAGCGGGAAGCACAGATACGCAGTATTTT
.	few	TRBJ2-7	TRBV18	CASSPEATKEQYF	TGTGCCAGCTCACCTGAGGCGACGAAAGAGCAGTACTTC
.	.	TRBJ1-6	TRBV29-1	CSVRDGFDSPLHF	TGCAGCGTGCGGGACGGGTTTGATTCACCCCTCCACTTT
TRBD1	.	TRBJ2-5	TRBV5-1	CASSPGAGGRETQYF	TGCGCCAGCAGCCCTGGGGCAGGGGGCCGGGAGACCCAGTACTTC
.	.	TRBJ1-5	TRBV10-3	CAISENGDNQPQHF	TGTGCCATCAGTGAGAACGGAGACAATCAGCCCCAGCATTTT
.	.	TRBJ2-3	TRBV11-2	CASSLDASYDTQYF	TGTGCCAGCAGCTTAGATGCCAGTTACGATACGCAGTATTTT
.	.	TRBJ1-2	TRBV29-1	CSVESGSGGYTF	TGCAGCGTTGAATCGGGGTCAGGGGGCTACACCTTC
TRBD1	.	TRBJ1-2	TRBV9	CASSAQLQGLSGYTF	TGTGCCAGCAGCGCGCAATTACAGGGGCTGAGCGGCTACACCTTC
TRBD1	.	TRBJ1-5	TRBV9	CASSPGVGGSNQPQHF	TGTGCCAGCAGCCCGGGGGTAGGGGGCAGCAATCAGCCCCAGCATTTT
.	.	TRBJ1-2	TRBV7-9	CASSLGGGGYTF	TGTGCCAGCAGCTTGGGCGGAGGGGGCTACACCTTC
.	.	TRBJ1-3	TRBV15	CATSAPRGGKSSGNTIYF	TGTGCCACCAGCGCCCCCCGCGGGGGAAAAAGCTCTGGAAACACCATATATTTT
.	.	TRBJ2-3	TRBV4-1	CASSQDRATDTQYF	TGCGCCAGCAGCCAAGATAGGGCCACAGATACGCAGTATTTT
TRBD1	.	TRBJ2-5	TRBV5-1	CASSFSGTGAQETQYF	TGCGCCAGCAGCTTCTCCGGGACAGGGGCACAAGAGACCCAGTACTTC
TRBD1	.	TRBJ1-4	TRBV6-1	CASSGGQWNEKLFF	TGTGCCAGCAGTGGGGGACAGTGGAATGAAAAACTGTTTTTT
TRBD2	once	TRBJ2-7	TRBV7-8	CASSLPSGYDREQYF	TGTGCCAGCAGCTTACCTAGCGGGTACGATAGGGAGCAGTACTTC
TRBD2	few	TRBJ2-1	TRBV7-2	CASSLAAGLVGNEQFF	TGTGCCAGCAGCTTAGCGGCGGGACTAGTAGGCAATGAGCAGTTCTTC
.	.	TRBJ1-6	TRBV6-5	CASSPSGQSNSPLHF	TGTGCCAGCAGTCCCTCGGGGCAGTCGAATTCACCCCTCCACTTT
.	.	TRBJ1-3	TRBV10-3	CAISGGAGNTIYF	TGTGCCATCAGCGGGGGAGCAGGAAACACCATATATTTT
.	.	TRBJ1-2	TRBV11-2	CASSPGIADGYTF	TGTGCCAGCAGCCCGGGTATCGCTGATGGCTACACCTTC
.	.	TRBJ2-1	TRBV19	CASSIGKGFTYNEQFF	TGTGCCAGTAGTATAGGGAAAGGGTTCACCTACAATGAGCAGTTCTTC
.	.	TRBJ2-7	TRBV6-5	CASSYSEGYEQYF	TGTGCCAGCAGTTACTCGGAGGGCTACGAGCAGTACTTC
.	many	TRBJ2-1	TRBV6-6	CASSPAELEGYNEQFF	TGTGCCAGCAGCCCCGCCGAGCTAGAGGGATACAATGAGCAGTTCTTC
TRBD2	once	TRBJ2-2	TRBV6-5	CASSSSPGGPYGELFF	TGTGCCAGCAGTTCCTCCCCGGGGGGGCCTTACGGGGAGCTGTTTTTT
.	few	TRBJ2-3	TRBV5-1	CASSLGQLTDTQYF	TGCGCCAGCAGCTTGGGACAGCTCACAGATACGCAGTATTTT
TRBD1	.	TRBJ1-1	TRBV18	CASSTGRNTEAFF	TGTGCCAGCTCGACAGGGCGGAACACTGAAGCTTTCTTT
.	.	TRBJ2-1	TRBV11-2	CASSLVRAGAVFF	TGTGCCAGCAGCTTAGTACGGGCGGGGGCAGTGTTCTTC
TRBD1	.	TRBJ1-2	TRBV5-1	CASSTGQGDTYGYTF	TGCGCCAGCAGCACCGGACAGGGGGATACTTATGGCTACACCTTC
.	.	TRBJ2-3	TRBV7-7	CASSLSLADTQYF	TGTGCTAGCAGCTTAAGTCTGGCAGATACGCAGTATTTT
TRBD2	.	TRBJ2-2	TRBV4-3	CASSQTSQNTGELFF	TGCGCCAGCAGCCAGACTAGCCAAAACACCGGGGAGCTGTTTTTT
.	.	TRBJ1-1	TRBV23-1	CASSQVRVNTEAFF	TGCGCCAGCAGTCAGGTGCGGGTGAACACTGAAGCTTTCTTT
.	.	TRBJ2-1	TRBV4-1	CASSQDGQGQFF	TGCGCCAGCAGCCAAGACGGGCAGGGGCAGTTCTTC
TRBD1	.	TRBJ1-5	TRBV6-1	CASSQDRALSEPQHF	TGTGCCAGCAGCCAGGACAGGGCCCTAAGTGAGCCCCAGCATTTT
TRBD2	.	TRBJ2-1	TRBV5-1	CASILGTSGNNEQFF	TGCGCCAGCATCTTGGGGACTAGCGGAAACAATGAGCAGTTCTTC
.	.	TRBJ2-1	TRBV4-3	CASSQEGPANEQFF	TGCGCCAGCAGCCAAGAAGGACCGGCGAATGAGCAGTTCTTC
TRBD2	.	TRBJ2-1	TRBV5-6	CASSSGTSGGAYNEQFF	TGTGCCAGCAGCTCCGGGACTAGCGGGGGGGCCTACAATGAGCAGTTCTTC
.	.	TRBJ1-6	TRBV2	CASSENSLGANSPLHF	TGTGCCAGCAGTGAAAACAGCTTAGGGGCTAATTCACCCCTCCACTTT
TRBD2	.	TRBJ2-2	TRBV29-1	CSVGEGRSGELFF	TGCAGCGTTGGGGAGGGGAGGTCCGGGGAGCTGTTTTTT
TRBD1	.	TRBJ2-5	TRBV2	CASRRTHRDRKEETQYF	TGTGCCAGCAGACGAACACACAGGGACAGGAAAGAAGAGACCCAGTACTTC
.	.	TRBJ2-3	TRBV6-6	CASSYHMGASTDTQYF	TGTGCCAGCAGTTACCACATGGGCGCTAGCACAGATACGCAGTATTTT
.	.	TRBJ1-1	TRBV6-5	CASSDDSGAGEAFF	TGTGCCAGCAGTGACGATTCAGGAGCCGGGGAAGCTTTCTTT
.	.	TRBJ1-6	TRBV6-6	CASRLGLVNSPLHF	TGTGCCAGCAGACTCGGACTTGTTAATTCACCCCTCCACTTT
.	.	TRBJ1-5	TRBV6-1	CAIGTANQPQHF	TGTGCCATCGGGACGGCAAATCAGCCCCAGCATTTT
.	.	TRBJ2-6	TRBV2	CASSVGQGLSGANVLTF	TGTGCCAGCAGTGTAGGGCAGGGCCTCTCTGGGGCCAACGTCCTGACTTTC
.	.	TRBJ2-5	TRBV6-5	CASGRTLKETQYF	TGTGCCTCCGGTCGGACACTGAAAGAGACCCAGTACTTC
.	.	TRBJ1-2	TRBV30	CAHPRDKSYGYTF	TGTGCCCACCCCCGGGATAAATCCTATGGCTACACCTTC
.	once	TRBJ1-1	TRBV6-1	CASTYARVVAEAFF	TGTGCCAGCACCTACGCCCGAGTCGTCGCTGAAGCTTTCTTT
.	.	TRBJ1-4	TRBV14	CASSQVREKLFF	TGTGCCAGCAGCCAAGTGCGGGAAAAACTGTTTTTT
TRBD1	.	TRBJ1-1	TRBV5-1	CASSLVGTGKTEAFF	TGCGCCAGCAGCTTGGTTGGGACAGGGAAGACTGAAGCTTTCTTT
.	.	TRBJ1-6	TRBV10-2	CASSDGGSSPLHF	TGCGCCAGCAGCGATGGGGGTAGCTCACCCCTCCACTTT
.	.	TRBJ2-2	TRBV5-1	CASRGGGRSSNTGELFF	TGCGCCAGCAGAGGCGGGGGCCGCAGTTCGAACACCGGGGAGCTGTTTTTT
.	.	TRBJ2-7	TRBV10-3	CASMDSGRYEQYF	TGTGCCTCTATGGATAGCGGACGCTACGAGCAGTACTTC
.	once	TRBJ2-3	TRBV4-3	CASSQTGTPGTQYF	TGCGCCAGCAGCCAAACTGGGACTCCCGGTACGCAGTATTTT